This TCR beta chain came from a study of T cell repertoires in cytomegalovirus infection. In the study overall: Epitope selection comprised recently identified HLA-C-restricted CMV epitopes and well-studied HLA-B-restricted CMV epitopes. It can be stated that public TCR beta signatures indicated CMV infection as well as a matching HLA type.

Using its own MiXCR run on the reads, TCRdb lists one record per CDR3 protein. This sample has some 800,000 distinct CDR3 sequences; 29% occur once, and the top ten carry less than 15%. This clonotype was detected ten times or more. Its target is unknown. The germline CDR1 and CDR2 sequences are SGHVS and FNYEAQ. V shed 4 bases and J 10 bases; nucleotides not matched to a gene: 17. CDR3 size: 17 residues. This receptor was obtained from a human donor in good health (CMV status not recorded). Some clones in this sample may be carry-over from other donors' samples. Sequenced material: cultured CD8+ T cells from PBMCs, taken from culture after CMV antigen stimulation. The rearrangement uses TRBV7-6 and TRBJ2-1, with 9 bases lining up with TRBD2. For the CDR3, the DNA is TGTGCCAGCAGCTCGACCCGGGTGGCGGGGGGGGCGGACGAGCAGTTCTTC. It specifies CASSSTRVAGGADEQFF.